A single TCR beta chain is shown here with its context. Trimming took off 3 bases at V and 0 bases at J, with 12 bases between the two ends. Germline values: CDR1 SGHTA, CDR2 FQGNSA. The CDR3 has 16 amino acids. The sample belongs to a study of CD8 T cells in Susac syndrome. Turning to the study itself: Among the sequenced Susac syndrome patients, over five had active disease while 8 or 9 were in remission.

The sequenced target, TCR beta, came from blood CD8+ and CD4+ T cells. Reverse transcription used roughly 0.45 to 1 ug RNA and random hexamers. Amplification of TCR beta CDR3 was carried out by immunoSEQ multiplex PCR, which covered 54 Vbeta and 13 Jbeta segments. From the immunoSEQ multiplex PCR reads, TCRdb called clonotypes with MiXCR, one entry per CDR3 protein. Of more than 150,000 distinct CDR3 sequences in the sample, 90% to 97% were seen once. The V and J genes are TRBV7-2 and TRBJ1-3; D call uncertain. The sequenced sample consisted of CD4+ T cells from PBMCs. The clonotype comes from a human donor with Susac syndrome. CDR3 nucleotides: TGTGCCAGCAGCTTGGTCGGGGTGAGCTCTGGAAACACCATATATTTT. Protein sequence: CASSLVGVSSGNTIYF.